This TCR beta chain was captured by sequencing in a study of lymphopenia after photon versus proton radiotherapy. CDR3 length: 15 amino acids. Per the germline V gene, CDR1 is SEHNR and CDR2 is FQNEAQ (reference sequence). V lost 5 bases and J 0 bases, leaving 13 bases between the germline ends. Produced via immunoSEQ multiplex PCR; TCRdb's table is partial and in-frame only. The profile covers approximately 20,000 clones, with 75% to 95% appearing a single time and about 5.7% taken by the ten largest. The sample was peripheral blood, taken from a patient treated with photon-based radiotherapy. This sequence was found in a man aged 55 to 70 with pancreatic cancer. The gene calls are TRBV7-9 and TRBJ1-1; no reliable D call. The CDR3 bases are TGTGCCAGCAGCCGGATGGCGGCCCTGAACACTGAAGCTTTCTTT. Translated: CASSRMAALNTEAFF.